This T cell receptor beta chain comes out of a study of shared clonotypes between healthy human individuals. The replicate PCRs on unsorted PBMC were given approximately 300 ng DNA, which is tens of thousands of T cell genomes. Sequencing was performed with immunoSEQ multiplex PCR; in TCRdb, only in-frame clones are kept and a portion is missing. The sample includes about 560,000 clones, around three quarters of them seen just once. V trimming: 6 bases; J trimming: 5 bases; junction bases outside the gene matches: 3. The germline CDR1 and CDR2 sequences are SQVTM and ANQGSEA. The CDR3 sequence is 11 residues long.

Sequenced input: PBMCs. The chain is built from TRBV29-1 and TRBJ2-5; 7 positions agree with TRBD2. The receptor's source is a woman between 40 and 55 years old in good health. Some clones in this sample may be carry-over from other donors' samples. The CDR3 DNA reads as TGCAGCGTAGGGGAGGGGGAGACCCAGTACTTC. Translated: CSVGEGETQYF.